These 27 T cell receptor beta chains were sequenced from one sample in a study of siplizumab effects on memory and regulatory T cells. Clones were read by immunoSEQ multiplex PCR, and TCRdb kept only the in-frame ones, dropping some. The table includes 100,000 or so clones, more than 85% detected once. What was sequenced was CD4+ T cells sorted from blood. Receptors originate from a human donor in good health. Some clones in this sample may be carry-over from other donors' samples.

The rearrangement joins TRBV15 to TRBJ2-3; TRBD2 might be the D (5 bases). V was cut by 5 bases and J by 8 bases, with 14 bases left in between. The germline V gene has CDR1 LNHNV and CDR2 YYDKDF (reference sequence). CDR3 size: 13 residues. DNA of the CDR3: TGTGCCACCAGCGGTGGACTCCTAGGTACGCAGTATTTT. Translation: CATSGGLLGTQYF.

This clone was detected only once. This chain joins TRBV5-1 and TRBJ2-7, with a possible D match to TRBD2 (6 bases). Germline CDR1 and CDR2: SGHRS and YFSETQ. The CDR3 sequence is 11 residues long. Trimming stripped 2 bases from V and 6 bases from J, with 6 bases between. CDR3 amino acids: CASSLAGEQYF. CDR3 sequence (DNA): TGCGCCAGCAGCTTAGCGGGCGAGCAGTACTTC. Looking up the rest from reference TRBV5-1 and TRBJ2-7 gives the full variable domain: KAGVTQTPRYLIKTRGQQVTLSCSPISGHRSVSWYQQTPGQGLQFLFEYFSETQRNKGNFPGRFSGRQFSNSRSEMNVSTLELGDSALYLCASSLAGEQYFGPGTRLTVT.

The chain links TRBV11-2 to TRBJ2-7; the D gene is possibly TRBD2 (6 bases). V lost 5 bases to trimming and J lost 0 bases, with 14 bases between them. CDR1 and CDR2 (germline): SGHAT, FQNNGV. CDR3 length: 15 amino acids. DNA for the CDR3: TGTGCCAGCAGCCAATTGGGACTTAGCTCCTACGAGCAGTACTTC. Translated: CASSQLGLSSYEQYF.

The chain employs TRBV28 and TRBJ1-1; D possibly corresponds to TRBD1 (6 bases). The CDR3 spans 14 residues. CDR1 is MDHEN, CDR2 SYDVKM, per germline. Trimming removed 6 bases at V and 0 bases at J, with 11 bases between. For the CDR3, the DNA is TGTGCCAGCAGCCCTGGGGGCATGAACACTGAAGCTTTCTTT. Encoded protein: CASSPGGMNTEAFF.

This clone occurred once. V usage is TRBV28 and J usage is TRBJ2-7, with D maybe TRBD1 (6 bases). Looked up from germline, CDR1 is MDHEN and CDR2 is SYDVKM. The CDR3 extends over 16 amino acids. Trimming stripped 5 bases from V and 0 bases from J, with 17 bases between. Here the CDR3 DNA reads TGTGCCAGCAGTATCGGGACAAAGATGAGCTCCTACGAGCAGTACTTC. Protein: CASSIGTKMSSYEQYF.

The chain couples TRBV18 to TRBJ2-3, with 12 nucleotides matching TRBD2. This CDR3 spans 18 amino acids. CDR1 is KGHSH, CDR2 LQKENI, per germline. V dropped 0 bases and J dropped 2; count of bases not matched to a gene: 6. CDR3 DNA sequence: TGTGCCAGCTCACCACCGTGGACTAGCGGGGCCCACACAGATACGCAGTATTTT. Protein sequence: CASSPPWTSGAHTDTQYF.

This chain connects TRBV28 to TRBJ1-3; 7 bases match TRBD1. Looked up from germline, CDR1 is MDHEN and CDR2 is SYDVKM. The CDR3 is made up of 17 amino acids. V lost 4 bases, J lost 4 bases, and 13 bases stayed unmatched. The CDR3 DNA reads as TGTGCCAGCAGTTATCATCGCAGGAGGGGGCCCGGAAACACCATATATTTT. It is translated as CASSYHRRRGPGNTIYF.

The genes are TRBV7-3 and TRBJ2-3; no clear D. This CDR3 is built from 14 residues. Germline CDR1 reads SGHTA; CDR2 reads FQGTGA. With 2 bases removed from V and 4 bases from J, the gap between germline ends came to 10 bases. CDR3 residues: CASSLSSGSDTQYF. The CDR3 DNA follows: TGTGCCAGCAGCTTATCGAGTGGATCAGATACGCAGTATTTT.

This rearrangement joins TRBV2 to TRBJ1-1, with D possibly being TRBD1 (6 bases). The length of the CDR3 is 14 residues. From germline, CDR1 is SNHLY and CDR2 FYNNEI. The V gene lost 7 bases and the J gene lost 1 base, with 13 bases spanning the gap. CDR3 sequence reads: CASTTGQPNTEAFF. CDR3 DNA: TGTGCCAGCACAACGGGACAACCGAACACTGAAGCTTTCTTT.

This clone occurred once. The rearrangement joins TRBV18 to TRBJ2-5, with D unresolved. From germline, CDR1 is KGHSH and CDR2 LQKENI. The CDR3 extends over 14 amino acids. The V and J ends lost 3 bases and 1 base respectively, with 9 bases between them. CDR3 nucleotide sequence: TGTGCCAGCTCACCGGTGAATTCCCAAGAGACCCAGTACTTC. Its translation: CASSPVNSQETQYF.

V and J are TRBV18 and TRBJ1-1; unclear D gene. Trimming removed 2 bases at V and 4 bases at J, with 11 bases between. Germline V CDR1 and CDR2: KGHSH, LQKENI. The CDR3 spans 14 residues. The CDR3 DNA reads as TGTGCCAGCTCACCAGAATCCGGACTCACTGAAGCTTTCTTT. Translation: CASSPESGLTEAFF.

The chain uses TRBV5-1 and TRBJ2-7; TRBD1 aligns across 10 bases. Germline V gene data show CDR1 as SGHRS and CDR2 as YFSETQ. The CDR3 covers 14 residues. The V and J ends lost 4 bases and 5 bases, in that order; junction bases with no gene match: 6. The CDR3 coding sequence is TGCGCCAGCAGCACGGGACAGGGGAGCGACGAGCAGTACTTC. Translated: CASSTGQGSDEQYF.

The gene calls are TRBV5-1 and TRBJ2-1; TRBD2 matches 13 bases. V gave up 3 bases and J gave up 8 bases; unmatched junction bases: 5. The CDR3 spans 15 residues. Germline-derived CDR1 and CDR2 are SGHRS and YFSETQ. CDR3 residues: CASSWTSGSRDEQFF. In DNA form, the CDR3 reads TGCGCCAGCAGCTGGACTAGCGGGAGTCGGGATGAGCAGTTCTTC. The full variable domain, completed using reference TRBV5-1 and TRBJ2-1, is KAGVTQTPRYLIKTRGQQVTLSCSPISGHRSVSWYQQTPGQGLQFLFEYFSETQRNKGNFPGRFSGRQFSNSRSEMNVSTLELGDSALYLCASSWTSGSRDEQFFGPGTRLTVL.

The V and J genes are TRBV25-1 and TRBJ2-7, with 9 bases matching TRBD1. This CDR3 has 15 amino acids. Germline CDR1 reads MGHDK; CDR2 reads SYGVNS. V shed 6 bases and J 5 bases; nucleotides not matched to a gene: 11. The DNA of the CDR3 is TGTGCCAGCAGGCGACCCGGGACAGGGACCGACGAGCAGTACTTC. Its protein product is CASRRPGTGTDEQYF.

The rearrangement links TRBV6-1 to TRBJ1-3, with a tentative D call TRBD1 (5 bases). Deletions cut 5 bases from V and 0 bases from J, with 11 bases between. Germline V gene lookup returns CDR1 MNHNS and CDR2 SASEGT. The CDR3 runs to 15 residues. CDR3 sequence reads: CASSRKGSSGNTIYF. DNA of the CDR3: TGTGCCAGCAGTCGAAAGGGGAGCTCTGGAAACACCATATATTTT.

The chain couples TRBV18 to TRBJ2-5, with D tentatively TRBD1 or TRBD2 (5 bases each). CDR3 length: 16 amino acids. From germline, CDR1 is KGHSH and CDR2 LQKENI. V shed 1 base and J shed 9 bases, with 21 bases lying between them. The CDR3 protein is CASSPQSLTASEAQYF. DNA of the CDR3: TGTGCCAGCTCACCACAAAGTCTGACAGCGTCGGAGGCCCAGTACTTC.

The chain carries TRBV5-1 and TRBJ2-5; D is ambiguous. The CDR3 contains 11 residues. The V gene lost 4 bases and the J gene lost 3 bases, with 4 bases spanning the gap. CDR1 and CDR2 from the germline V gene are SGHRS and YFSETQ. CDR3 sequence (DNA): TGCGCCAGCAGCGCGAAAGAGACCCAGTACTTC. It specifies CASSAKETQYF.

This clone appeared a single time. The CDR3 DNA reads TGTGCCAGCAGCCGCACTAGCGGGAGCAGCGATACGCAGTATTTT. This sequence encodes CASSRTSGSSDTQYF. This sequence joins TRBV7-6 and TRBJ2-3; 11 positions agree with TRBD2. The V gene end was trimmed by 5 bases and the J gene end by 6 bases; junction bases not matched to a gene: 7. The CDR3 length is 15 residues. CDR1 SGHVS and CDR2 FNYEAQ come from the germline V gene. The full variable domain, in which reference TRBV7-6 and TRBJ2-3 provide the parts outside the CDR3, is GAGVSQSPRYKVTKRGQDVALRCDPISGHVSLYWYRQALGQGPEFLTYFNYEAQQDKSGLPNDRFSAERPEGSISTLTIQRTEQRDSAMYRCASSRTSGSSDTQYFGPGTRLTVL.

The chain links TRBV11-2 to TRBJ2-5, with unresolved D. The CDR3 has 15 residues. Germline V lookup: CDR1 SGHAT, CDR2 FQNNGV. Trimming removed 6 bases from V and 0 bases from J, with 14 bases in between. The CDR3 bases are TGTGCCAGCAGTCGAAGCCCAGGCTACCAAGAGACCCAGTACTTC. It codes for CASSRSPGYQETQYF.

For this clone: Other nucleotide sequences from this sample produce the same CDR3. This sequence joins TRBV5-1 and TRBJ2-3, with TRBD1 matching 7 bases. Germline lookup yields CDR1 SGHRS and CDR2 YFSETQ. V trimming: 4 bases; J trimming: 2 bases; junction bases outside the gene matches: 4. The length of the CDR3 is 14 residues. CDR3 sequence (DNA): TGCGCCAGCAGCCGGGACAGAGACACAGATACGCAGTATTTT. Encoded protein: CASSRDRDTDTQYF.

The genes are TRBV27 and TRBJ2-3, with a weak D call TRBD2 (6 bases). In germline, CDR1 is MNHEY, CDR2 SMNVEV (reference sequence). Trimming cost V 4 bases and J 0 bases, with 14 bases left between them. The CDR3 is made up of 16 amino acids. This CDR3 is CASSWGEASSTDTQYF. The CDR3, as DNA: TGTGCCAGCAGTTGGGGGGAGGCTTCGAGCACAGATACGCAGTATTTT.

This chain joins TRBV4-2 and TRBJ1-2; TRBD1 might be the D (6 bases). Germline V gene lookup returns CDR1 LGHNA and CDR2 YNFKEQ. The CDR3 runs to 15 residues. V gave up 1 base and J gave up 2 bases, with 11 bases separating them. CDR3: CASSQVPGENYGYTF. The CDR3 nucleotides are TGTGCCAGCAGCCAAGTTCCAGGGGAAAACTATGGCTACACCTTC.

V usage is TRBV18 and J usage is TRBJ1-3; no clear D. CDR1 and CDR2 (germline): KGHSH, LQKENI. Trimming shortened V by 3 bases and J by 2 bases, and 20 bases separated the two germline ends. The CDR3 spans 18 residues. DNA of the CDR3: TGTGCCAGCTCACCCGCCAGTCCGATATTTTCTCCTGGAAACACCATATATTTT. Its protein is CASSPASPIFSPGNTIYF.

The chain recombines TRBV10-2 with TRBJ2-7; D not resolved. Trimming pared 5 bases from V and 4 bases from J, leaving 6 bases between. The CDR3 sequence is 11 residues long. CDR1 WSHSY and CDR2 SAAADI come from the germline V gene. The CDR3 coding sequence is TGCGCCAGCAGTTCTCGTTACGAGCAGTACTTC. Translated: CASSSRYEQYF.

The gene calls are TRBV27 and TRBJ2-5; the match to TRBD2 covers 16 bases. CDR3 length: 15 amino acids. V was clipped by 4 bases and J by 8 bases; unmatched bases: 4. From germline, CDR1 is MNHEY and CDR2 SMNVEV (reference sequence). The CDR3 DNA follows: TGTGCCAGCAGTTCTGGGACTAGCGGGAGGGCCACCCAGTACTTC. Translation gives CASSSGTSGRATQYF.

The V call is TRBV5-1, the J call TRBJ1-1, with D hard to call. The CDR3 length is 14 residues. Germline CDR1 is SGHRS and CDR2 is YFSETQ. The V and J ends lost 0 bases and 1 base respectively, with 7 bases between them. The CDR3 sequence: CASSLGPTNTEAFF. The CDR3 coding sequence is TGCGCCAGCAGCTTGGGACCGACGAACACTGAAGCTTTCTTT. The full variable domain, in which reference TRBV5-1 and TRBJ1-1 provide the parts outside the CDR3, is KAGVTQTPRYLIKTRGQQVTLSCSPISGHRSVSWYQQTPGQGLQFLFEYFSETQRNKGNFPGRFSGRQFSNSRSEMNVSTLELGDSALYLCASSLGPTNTEAFFGQGTRLTVV.

This clone was seen a few times. The chain links TRBV2 to TRBJ1-2; D is perhaps TRBD1 (6 bases). The CDR3 loop spans 12 amino acids. The germline V gene encodes CDR1 SNHLY and CDR2 FYNNEI. Trimming took 2 bases from V and 11 from J, leaving 12 bases between them. The CDR3 is CASSEWQGRYTF. In nucleotides, the CDR3 is TGTGCCAGCAGTGAATGGCAGGGGAGATACACCTTC.